One and the same sample provided the 29 T cell receptor beta chains below, sequenced in a study of radiation and T cells in renal cell carcinoma. The assay was immunoSEQ multiplex PCR, and TCRdb's table has in-frame clones only and misses some. The table has around 130,000 clones, around 90% seen once. As for time point: blood 2 weeks post-SBRT. Treatment specified: 15 Gy SBRT to primary tumor, nephrectomy 4 weeks later. The sample consisted of blood, taken from a patient whose treatment included radiotherapy and nephrectomy. These receptors originate from a woman between 65 and 79 years old with renal cell carcinoma.

This sequence joins TRBV5-4 and TRBJ2-3; D possibly corresponds to TRBD2 (6 bases). The germline CDR1 and CDR2 sequences are SGHNT and YYREEE (reference sequence). CDR3 length equals 17 residues. V lost 6 bases and J 0 bases, leaving 20 bases between the germline ends. Written as DNA, the CDR3 is TGTGCCAGCAACCCTCAGCCGGGCGGGGTTAGCACAGATACGCAGTATTTT. It encodes CASNPQPGGVSTDTQYF.

The sample holds one count of this clone. The genes are TRBV5-1 and TRBJ2-2, with 7 positions matching TRBD2. With 2 bases clipped from V and 2 bases from J, the junction kept 3 bases outside the gene matches. The CDR3 is made up of 15 amino acids. The germline V gene encodes CDR1 SGHRS and CDR2 YFSETQ. CDR3 amino acids: CASSFTGGNTGELFF. The DNA of the CDR3 is TGCGCCAGCAGCTTTACGGGGGGAAACACCGGGGAGCTGTTTTTT.

This rearrangement joins TRBV7-2 to TRBJ1-1, with D possibly matching TRBD1 (6 bases). Germline V gives CDR1 SGHTA, CDR2 FQGNSA. CDR3 length equals 12 residues. Trimming shortened V by 5 bases and J by 8 bases, and 12 bases separated the two germline ends. In DNA form, the CDR3 reads TGTGCCAGCAGCCAAGGGGGAGGGGAAGCTTTCTTT. Translated, it gives CASSQGGGEAFF.

This sequence joins TRBV6-5 and TRBJ2-2; 8 nucleotides match TRBD2. The ends lost 0 bases at V and 3 bases at J; junction bases unmatched: 3. This CDR3 region has 16 residues. Germline-derived CDR1 and CDR2 are MNHEY and SVGAGI. The CDR3 DNA reads TGTGCCAGCAGTTACTCTCCCGGGGGGGACACCGGGGAGCTGTTTTTT. Translating gives CASSYSPGGDTGELFF.

The gene calls are TRBV5-5 and TRBJ1-5; no clear D gene. Looked up from germline, CDR1 is SGHKS and CDR2 is YYEKEE (reference sequence). The V and J ends lost 2 bases and 5 bases respectively, with 11 bases between them. The CDR3 length is 14 residues. CDR3 amino acids: CASSFASQDQPQHF. As DNA, the CDR3 is TGTGCCAGCAGCTTTGCGTCTCAAGATCAGCCCCAGCATTTT.

This CDR3 reads CASSQRQGVGYTF. CDR3 nucleotide sequence: TGCGCCAGCAGCCAGCGACAGGGAGTTGGCTACACCTTC. The gene calls are TRBV4-1 and TRBJ1-2, with TRBD1 identical over 7 bases. The V gene end was trimmed by 3 bases and the J gene end by 7 bases; junction bases not matched to a gene: 5. The CDR3 consists of 13 residues. From germline, CDR1 is MGHRA and CDR2 YSYEKL.

This clone turned up a few times. The rearrangement links TRBV2 to TRBJ1-5; TRBD1 might be the D (6 bases). Germline loops: CDR1 SNHLY, CDR2 FYNNEI. The V end lost 6 bases, the J end lost 5 bases, and 17 bases lay between the germline ends. The CDR3 length is 15 residues. CDR3 sequence reads: CASSPGGGGHQPQHF. The CDR3 DNA sequence: TGTGCCAGCAGCCCCGGGGGCGGGGGACATCAGCCCCAGCATTTT.

The chain uses TRBV2 and TRBJ2-7; a possible D gene is TRBD1 (5 bases). The CDR3 contains 12 residues. The germline V and J ends were trimmed by 3 bases and 3 bases, with 6 bases remaining between them. Germline lookup yields CDR1 SNHLY and CDR2 FYNNEI. CDR3 DNA sequence: TGTGCCAGCAGTGACAGGGTCTACGAGCAGTACTTC. Its protein product is CASSDRVYEQYF.

This clone appeared once. The chain uses TRBV27 and TRBJ2-7, with D unclear. The germline gives CDR1 MNHEY, CDR2 SMNVEV (reference sequence). This CDR3 region has 15 residues. The V end lost 6 bases, the J end lost 2 bases, and 17 bases lay between the germline ends. This CDR3 reads CASRTARLIPYEQYF. DNA of the CDR3: TGTGCCAGCAGGACCGCCAGACTGATTCCCTACGAGCAGTACTTC.

The chain has TRBV18 and TRBJ1-5; tentatively, D is TRBD1 (5 bases). Trimming removed 2 bases at V and 6 bases at J, with 20 bases between. Germline values: CDR1 KGHSH, CDR2 LQKENI. This CDR3 region has 17 residues. Written as DNA, the CDR3 is TGTGCCAGCTCACCAATCCATCGCAGGGAAGGTCGTCAGCCCCAGCATTTT. As protein: CASSPIHRREGRQPQHF.

The chain carries TRBV13 and TRBJ2-5, with 9 bases fitting TRBD1. Germline V gene sequence: CDR1 PRHDT, CDR2 FYEKMQ (reference sequence). V lost 5 bases, J lost 5 bases, and 6 bases stayed unmatched. This CDR3 contains 14 residues. The chain's CDR3 is CASSLGTGQETQYF. The CDR3 nucleotides read TGTGCCAGCAGCCTCGGGACAGGGCAGGAGACCCAGTACTTC.

The J gene is TRBJ1-2, the V gene TRBV28, with D unresolved. The germline V gene encodes CDR1 MDHEN and CDR2 SYDVKM. V gave up 3 bases and J gave up 7 bases, with 9 bases separating them. The CDR3 is made up of 12 amino acids. The CDR3 DNA follows: TGTGCCAGCAGTTTGTCCTCGGCTGGCTACACCTTC. This translates into CASSLSSAGYTF.

This clone has more than one count but fewer than ten. The rearrangement joins TRBV7-3 to TRBJ1-1; D gene ambiguous. The germline V gene has CDR1 SGHTA and CDR2 FQGTGA. Trimming pared 0 bases from V and 1 base from J, leaving 3 bases between. This CDR3 contains 13 residues. The CDR3 DNA reads TGTGCCAGCAGCTTAACGGGGAACACTGAAGCTTTCTTT. It encodes CASSLTGNTEAFF. Full variable domain (rest looked up from reference TRBV7-3 and TRBJ1-1): GAGVSQTPSNKVTEKGKYVELRCDPISGHTALYWYRQSLGQGPEFLIYFQGTGAADDSGLPNDRFFAVRPEGSVSTLKIQRTERGDSAVYLCASSLTGNTEAFFGQGTRLTVV.

This clone was seen once. The chain combines TRBV6-5 with TRBJ2-4, with TRBD1 matching over 9 bases. Losses at the gene ends were 5 bases for V and 4 bases for J; bases not matched to a gene: 3. CDR3 length equals 14 residues. CDR1 is MNHEY, CDR2 SVGAGI, per germline. The CDR3: CASSPDRGKNIQYF. In nucleotides, the CDR3 is TGTGCCAGCAGTCCCGACAGGGGGAAAAACATTCAGTACTTC.

The chain recombines TRBV7-2 with TRBJ2-7; the match to TRBD1 covers 7 bases. The V segment lost 4 bases and the J segment 2 bases; nucleotides outside the gene matches: 8. In germline, CDR1 is SGHTA, CDR2 FQGNSA. The CDR3 contains 15 residues. The CDR3 DNA follows: TGTGCCAGCAGCTCAGGGGGAATAGGTACCTACGAGCAGTACTTC. It is translated as CASSSGGIGTYEQYF.

This clone occurred once. The genes are TRBV5-1 and TRBJ2-2; possible D gene TRBD2, 5 bases. The CDR3 covers 15 residues. Trimming pared 1 base from V and 1 base from J, leaving 8 bases between. Germline V gene lookup returns CDR1 SGHRS and CDR2 YFSETQ. CDR3 region: CASSLNGENTGELFF. CDR3 bases: TGCGCCAGCAGCTTGAACGGGGAGAACACCGGGGAGCTGTTTTTT.

This chain uses TRBV4-1 with TRBJ2-7; 10 positions match TRBD1. J was trimmed by 7 bases and V by 2 bases; bases with no gene match: 8. The CDR3 runs to 15 residues. Germline lookup yields CDR1 MGHRA and CDR2 YSYEKL. CDR3 amino acids: CASSQPGTGVGEQYF. Here the CDR3 DNA reads TGCGCCAGCAGCCAACCCGGGACAGGGGTCGGGGAGCAGTACTTC.

This clone appeared once. The chain joins TRBV6-1 to TRBJ2-4; D gene uncertain. Germline CDR1 reads MNHNS; CDR2 reads SASEGT. Trimming removed 2 bases from V and 2 bases from J, with 4 bases in between. The length of the CDR3 is 13 residues. CDR3 bases: TGTGCCAGCAGTGAATCTCCCAAAAACATTCAGTACTTC. Translating gives CASSESPKNIQYF.

A single count supports this clone. V is TRBV12-2 and J is TRBJ1-1. TRBV12-2 is listed as a pseudogene. The CDR3 loop spans 13 amino acids. The CDR3 nucleotides read TGTGCAAGTCGCCCGCAGGGAGGCACTGAAGCTTTCTTT. This translates into CASRPQGGTEAFF.

The chain uses TRBV6-5 and TRBJ1-3, with D uncertain. Trimming cost V 8 bases and J 4 bases, with 9 bases left between them. This CDR3 spans 12 amino acids. Germline CDR1 MNHEY, CDR2 SVGAGI. The DNA for the CDR3 is TGTGCCAGCGGGGAATTCGGAAACACCATATATTTT. This gives the protein CASGEFGNTIYF.

The chain combines TRBV7-8 with TRBJ1-1; TRBD1 is a possible D gene (5 bases). Germline V gene sequence: CDR1 SGHVS, CDR2 FQNEAQ. The CDR3 runs 13 residues. Trimming shortened V by 5 bases and J by 8 bases, and 15 bases separated the two germline ends. The CDR3 DNA is TGTGCCAGCAGCCCCCCGGCAGGGAGAGAAGCTTTCTTT. Protein: CASSPPAGREAFF.

The chain couples TRBV7-2 to TRBJ1-1; the D is unclear. Trimming took 1 base from V and 3 from J, leaving 3 bases between them. CDR3 length: 12 amino acids. The germline gives CDR1 SGHTA, CDR2 FQGNSA. CDR3 region: CASSLEYTEAFF. The DNA of the CDR3 is TGTGCCAGCAGCTTAGAATACACTGAAGCTTTCTTT.

This clone was detected once. The CDR3 DNA reads as TGTGCCAGCAGCGTTGGTGGGGCCAACGTCCTGACTTTC. It is translated as CASSVGGANVLTF. The chain combines TRBV7-3 with TRBJ2-6; no reliable D call. The CDR3 has 13 amino acids. CDR1 and CDR2 (germline): SGHTA, FQGTGA. The V gene lost 5 bases and the J gene lost 3 bases, with 5 bases spanning the gap.

The table lists this clone with a count of one. This chain connects TRBV11-3 to TRBJ1-6; TRBD1 agrees at 7 bases. J was trimmed by 7 bases and V by 1 base; bases with no gene match: 1. Germline loops: CDR1 SGHNT, CDR2 YENEEA. This CDR3 is 14 amino acids long. Here the CDR3 reads CASSLGQGNSPLHF. For the CDR3, the DNA is TGTGCCAGCAGCTTAGGACAGGGCAATTCACCCCTCCACTTT. Full variable domain (outside the CDR3, taken from reference TRBV11-3 and TRBJ1-6): EAGVVQSPRYKIIEKKQPVAFWCNPISGHNTLYWYLQNLGQGPELLIRYENEEAVDDSQLPKDRFSAERLKGVDSTLKIQPAELGDSAVYLCASSLGQGNSPLHFGNGTRLTVT.

This clone was picked up a small number of times. The V call is TRBV7-2, the J call TRBJ2-2; possibly TRBD2 for D (5 bases). V lost 3 bases to trimming and J lost 8 bases, with 19 bases between them. This CDR3 has 16 residues. In germline, CDR1 is SGHTA, CDR2 FQGNSA. The CDR3: CASSFVSRRTGGELFF. The DNA for the CDR3 is TGTGCCAGCAGCTTTGTATCCCGGAGGACTGGAGGGGAGCTGTTTTTT. Supplemented by reference TRBV7-2 and TRBJ2-2, the full variable domain reads GAGVSQSPSNKVTEKGKDVELRCDPISGHTALYWYRQSLGQGLEFLIYFQGNSAPDKSGLPSDRFSAERTGGSVSTLTIQRTQQEDSAVYLCASSFVSRRTGGELFFGEGSRLTVL.

This chain's CDR3 is CASSFTVIGNQPQHF. DNA for the CDR3: TGTGCCAGCAGCTTCACGGTAATAGGCAATCAGCCCCAGCATTTT. The chain carries TRBV7-2 and TRBJ1-5, with D unclear. Trimming stripped 3 bases from V and 2 bases from J, with 11 bases between. Germline CDR1 is SGHTA and CDR2 is FQGNSA. This CDR3 has 15 amino acids.

This chain uses TRBV28 with TRBJ2-7; 7 bases are a match to TRBD1. J lost 7 bases, V lost 7 bases, and 7 bases had no gene match. CDR1 MDHEN and CDR2 SYDVKM come from the germline V gene. This CDR3 region has 12 residues. The CDR3 nucleotides are TGTGCCAGCACCGAGACAGGGAAAGAGCAGTACTTC. This translates into CASTETGKEQYF.

This clone was picked up one time. The V call is TRBV7-9, the J call TRBJ1-1, with D maybe TRBD1 (6 bases). The CDR3 sequence is 13 residues long. Deletions cut 7 bases from V and 1 base from J, with 10 bases between. Germline V lookup: CDR1 SEHNR, CDR2 FQNEAQ (reference sequence). In nucleotides, the CDR3 is TGTGCCAGCACCCGAGGGGGGAACACTGAAGCTTTCTTT. Encoded protein: CASTRGGNTEAFF.

The V call is TRBV11-2, the J call TRBJ1-1, with a tentative D call TRBD1 (6 bases). Deletions cut 1 base from V and 8 bases from J, with 11 bases between. The CDR3 sequence is 13 residues long. Germline CDR1 reads SGHAT; CDR2 reads FQNNGV. CDR3 nucleotides: TGTGCCAGCAGCTTAGGTCAGGGGCTCGAAGCTTTCTTT. This codes for CASSLGQGLEAFF.